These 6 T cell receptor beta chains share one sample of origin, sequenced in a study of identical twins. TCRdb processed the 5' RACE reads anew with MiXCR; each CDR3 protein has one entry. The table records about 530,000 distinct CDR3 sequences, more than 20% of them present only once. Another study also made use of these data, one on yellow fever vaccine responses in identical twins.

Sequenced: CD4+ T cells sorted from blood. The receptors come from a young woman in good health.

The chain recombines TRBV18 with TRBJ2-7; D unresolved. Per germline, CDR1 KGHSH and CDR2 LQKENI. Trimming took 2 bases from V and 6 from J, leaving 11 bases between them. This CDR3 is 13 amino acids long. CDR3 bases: TGTGCCAGCTCACCAAGTCGGTGGCTCGAGCAGTACTTC. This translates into CASSPSRWLEQYF.

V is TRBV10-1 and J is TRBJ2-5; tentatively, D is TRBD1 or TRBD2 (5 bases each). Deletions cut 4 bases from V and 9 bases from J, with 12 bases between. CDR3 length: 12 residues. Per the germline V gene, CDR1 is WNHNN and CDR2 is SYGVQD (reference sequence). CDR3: CASSASLGAQYF. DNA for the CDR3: TGCGCCAGCAGTGCCTCGTTGGGGGCCCAGTACTTC.

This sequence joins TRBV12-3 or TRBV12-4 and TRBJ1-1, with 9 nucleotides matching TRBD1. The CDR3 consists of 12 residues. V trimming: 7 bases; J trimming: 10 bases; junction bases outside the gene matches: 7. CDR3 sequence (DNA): TGTGCCAGCAACCGAAAGGACAGGGGAGCTTTCTTT. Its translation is CASNRKDRGAFF.

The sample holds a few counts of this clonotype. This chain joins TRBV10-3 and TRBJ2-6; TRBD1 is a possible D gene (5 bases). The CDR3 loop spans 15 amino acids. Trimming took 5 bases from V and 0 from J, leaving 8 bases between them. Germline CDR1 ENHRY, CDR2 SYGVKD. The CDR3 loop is CAISRQPSGANVLTF. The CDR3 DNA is TGTGCCATCAGTAGACAGCCCTCTGGGGCCAACGTCCTGACTTTC.

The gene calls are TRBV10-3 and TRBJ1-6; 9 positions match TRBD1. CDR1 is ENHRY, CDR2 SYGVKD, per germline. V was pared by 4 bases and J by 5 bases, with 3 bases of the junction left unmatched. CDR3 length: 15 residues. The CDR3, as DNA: TGTGCCATCAGTGCCCGGACAGGGGATAATTCACCCCTCCACTTT. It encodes CAISARTGDNSPLHF.

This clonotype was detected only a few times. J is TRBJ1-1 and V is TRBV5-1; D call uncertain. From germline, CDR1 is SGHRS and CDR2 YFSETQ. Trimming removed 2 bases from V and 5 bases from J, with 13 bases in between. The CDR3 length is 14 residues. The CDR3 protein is CASSFGEYRTEAFF. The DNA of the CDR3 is TGCGCCAGCAGCTTTGGGGAATATAGGACTGAAGCTTTCTTT.